This is a list of T cell receptor beta chains from one sample in a study of blood T cells in healthy people across ages. TCRdb re-called the 5' RACE reads with MiXCR, one entry per CDR3 protein. The table records approximately 580,000 distinct CDR3 sequences, more than 20% of them present only once. These data were also filed under a second study, of T cells of mothers and their children.

Source material: blood. These receptors all stem from a boy under 18 in good health. The CDR3 runs from the conserved cysteine through the conserved F or W. D genes are given only for firm matches. Size values are once, few and many counts, or a class for expanded clones, and some rows have none.

CDR3aa: CASSFRWGGTEAFF; CDR3nt: TGTGCCAGCAGTTTCCGGTGGGGGGGCACTGAAGCTTTCTTT; d_gene: .; j_gene: TRBJ1-1; abundance: few; v_gene: TRBV28
CDR3aa: CASSARRAAPGELFF; CDR3nt: TGTGCCAGCAGCGCCAGGAGGGCCGCCCCCGGGGAGCTGTTTTTT; d_gene: .; j_gene: TRBJ2-2; abundance: once; v_gene: TRBV9
CDR3aa: CSARVSPPGAKNIQYF; CDR3nt: TGCAGTGCTAGAGTATCCCCGCCAGGGGCCAAAAACATTCAGTACTTC; d_gene: .; j_gene: TRBJ2-4; abundance: .; v_gene: TRBV20-1
CDR3aa: CASSQKGPSSYEQYF; CDR3nt: TGTGCCAGCAGCCAAAAAGGGCCTAGCTCCTACGAGCAGTACTTC; d_gene: .; j_gene: TRBJ2-7; abundance: few; v_gene: TRBV3-1
CDR3aa: CASSFRGGLAGIDTQYF; CDR3nt: TGTGCCAGCAGCTTTAGGGGAGGACTAGCGGGAATCGATACGCAGTATTTT; d_gene: TRBD2; j_gene: TRBJ2-3; abundance: few; v_gene: TRBV11-2
CDR3aa: CASSLGLVLAGPSYNEQFF; CDR3nt: TGTGCCAGCAGCTTAGGTTTAGTTCTAGCGGGTCCCTCCTACAATGAGCAGTTCTTC; d_gene: TRBD2; j_gene: TRBJ2-1; abundance: .; v_gene: TRBV7-2
CDR3aa: CASSVGRDSLGMNYGYTF; CDR3nt: TGTGCCAGCAGCGTGGGCCGGGACAGCTTGGGGATGAACTATGGCTACACCTTC; d_gene: TRBD1; j_gene: TRBJ1-2; abundance: few; v_gene: TRBV9
CDR3aa: CASVGGEKLFF; CDR3nt: TGTGCCAGTGTCGGCGGTGAAAAACTGTTTTTT; d_gene: .; j_gene: TRBJ1-4; abundance: few; v_gene: TRBV19
CDR3aa: CATSGVGKDEQYF; CDR3nt: TGTGCCACCAGTGGGGTGGGAAAGGACGAGCAGTACTTC; d_gene: .; j_gene: TRBJ2-7; abundance: .; v_gene: TRBV24-1
CDR3aa: CSVLQQGAQGYTF; CDR3nt: TGCAGCGTTCTTCAACAGGGGGCCCAGGGCTACACCTTC; d_gene: TRBD1; j_gene: TRBJ1-2; abundance: .; v_gene: TRBV29-1
CDR3aa: CASSLRARGGHSYEQYF; CDR3nt: TGTGCCAGCAGTTTAAGGGCACGAGGAGGACACTCCTACGAGCAGTACTTC; d_gene: .; j_gene: TRBJ2-7; abundance: .; v_gene: TRBV12-3/TRBV12-4
CDR3aa: CASRLTGKMYNEQFF; CDR3nt: TGCGCCAGCAGGCTGACAGGGAAAATGTACAATGAGCAGTTCTTC; d_gene: TRBD1; j_gene: TRBJ2-1; abundance: .; v_gene: TRBV28
CDR3aa: CASSPGAANEKLFF; CDR3nt: TGTGCCAGCTCACCCGGGGCGGCTAATGAAAAACTGTTTTTT; d_gene: .; j_gene: TRBJ1-4; abundance: few; v_gene: TRBV18
CDR3aa: CATSDQGYGYTF; CDR3nt: TGTGCCACCAGTGATCAGGGCTATGGCTACACCTTC; d_gene: .; j_gene: TRBJ1-2; abundance: .; v_gene: TRBV24-1